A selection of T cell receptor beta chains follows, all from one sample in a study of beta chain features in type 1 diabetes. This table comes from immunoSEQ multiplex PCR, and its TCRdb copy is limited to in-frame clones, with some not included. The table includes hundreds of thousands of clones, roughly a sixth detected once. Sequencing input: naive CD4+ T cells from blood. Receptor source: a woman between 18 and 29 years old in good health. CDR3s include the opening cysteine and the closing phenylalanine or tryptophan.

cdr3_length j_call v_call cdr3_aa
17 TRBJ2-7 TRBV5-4 CASSLGPGTSGNYEQYF
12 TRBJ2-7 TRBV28 CATQEKGYEQYF
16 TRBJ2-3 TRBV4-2 CASSQVTSGSTDTQYF
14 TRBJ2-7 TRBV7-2 CASSLVRGKYEQYF
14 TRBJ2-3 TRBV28 CASSLGQGADTQYF
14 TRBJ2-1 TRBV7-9 CASSFLTPSFEQFF
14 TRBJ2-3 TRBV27 CASRNRDGADTQYF
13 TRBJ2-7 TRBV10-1 CASSESGRSEQYF
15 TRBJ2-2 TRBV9 CASSVEPWLSGELFF
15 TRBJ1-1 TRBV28 CASSLPGTLNTEAFF
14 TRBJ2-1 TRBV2 CASSGGPRYNEQFF
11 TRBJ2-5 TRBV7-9 CASSLWETQYF
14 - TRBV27 CASSLKGPGYEQYF
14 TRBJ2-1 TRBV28 CASKDRVNYNEQFF
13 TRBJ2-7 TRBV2 CASTGWASYEQYF
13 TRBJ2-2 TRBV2 CASSGEINGELFF
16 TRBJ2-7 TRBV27 CASRPGTSGRGRGQYF
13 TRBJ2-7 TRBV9 CASSVGPAYEQYF
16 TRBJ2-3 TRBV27 CASSPRGSTITDTQYF
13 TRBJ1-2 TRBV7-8 CASSLARLALYTF
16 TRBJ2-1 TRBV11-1 CASSLARGYGYNEQFF
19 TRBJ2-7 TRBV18 CASSPTYPGTGWLGYEQYF
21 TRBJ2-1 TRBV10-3 CAISGLAGGPPRKQSYNEQFF
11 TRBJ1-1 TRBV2 CASSEAIRKLF
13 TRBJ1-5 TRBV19 CASSIQGRQPQHF
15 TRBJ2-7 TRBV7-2 CASTTTSKSSYEQYF
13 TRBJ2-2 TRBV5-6 CASTKVGAGELFF
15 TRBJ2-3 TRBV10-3 CAISFSSGSTDTQYF
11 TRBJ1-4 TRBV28 CASSSVEKLFF
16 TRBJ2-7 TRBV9 CASSEHGTSGTYEQYF
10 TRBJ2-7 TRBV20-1 CSALESEQYF
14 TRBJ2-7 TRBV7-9 CASIGGGPIYEQYF
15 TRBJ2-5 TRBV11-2 CASSSLAGVVETQYF
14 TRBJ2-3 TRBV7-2 CASSLRGSTDTQYF
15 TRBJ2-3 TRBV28 CASSSSGRGTDTQYF
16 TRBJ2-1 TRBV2 CASTSMGLAANNEQFF
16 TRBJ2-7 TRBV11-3 CASSYQLAGRNYEQYF
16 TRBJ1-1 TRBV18 CASSLTQPEMNTEAFF
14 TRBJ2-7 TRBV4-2 CASSQDQGAAEQYF
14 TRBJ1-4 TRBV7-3 CASSFSGQGPSLFF
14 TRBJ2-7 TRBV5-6 CASSLPGQYHEQYF
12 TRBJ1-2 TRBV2 CASRPGRYGYTF